This TCR beta chain was documented in a study of shared T cell receptors in the human thymus. Germline CDR1 SGHDN, CDR2 FVKESK. This CDR3 has 15 residues. V was pared by 1 base and J by 6 bases, with 13 bases between. This clone has just one count. The table came from immunoSEQ multiplex PCR; TCRdb's copy has only in-frame clones and leaves some out. The profile shows some 720,000 clones, approximately 88% of them singletons. This same sample was also taken into another study, of human thymus T cells. That report notes: Healthy Finnish infants having corrective surgery for congenital heart defects served as donors.

V usage is TRBV14 and J usage is TRBJ2-1; D possibly corresponds to TRBD2 (5 bases). The receptor was derived from a boy in the first two years of life with a congenital heart defect. The sample was thymocytes. CDR3 sequence: CASSQVDYLPNEQFF. Here the CDR3 DNA reads TGTGCCAGCAGCCAAGTTGACTACCTACCCAATGAGCAGTTCTTC. The variable domain in full, with the rest retrieved from reference TRBV14 and TRBJ2-1, is EAGVTQFPSHSVIEKGQTVTLRCDPISGHDNLYWYRRVMGKEIKFLLHFVKESKQDESGMPNNRFLAERTGGTYSTLKVQPAELEDSGVYFCASSQVDYLPNEQFFGPGTRLTVL.